This T cell receptor (beta chain) emerged from a study of T-cell reconstitution after alpha-beta-depleted transplantation in children. Study results and caveats: After transplant, high TCRbeta diversity at day 60 in some patients arose from surviving recipient T cells and thymic progenitors. Diversity and T-cell counts at one year after transplant derived mostly from new T cells. There were reportedly several hundred expanded graft clones from which alpha-beta T cells came about two months after transplant.

CDR3 length equals 11 residues. Trimming left V 7 bases short and J 8 bases short, with 11 bases between. Per germline, CDR1 SEHNR and CDR2 FQNEAQ (reference sequence). This clonotype was seen at least ten times. Its antigen is as yet unknown. The TCRbeta library incorporated unique molecular identifiers. TCRdb fed the PCR reads into MiXCR, producing one record per CDR3 protein. The sample contains nearly 250,000 distinct CDR3 sequences, roughly 8.2% of which appear only once. The J gene is TRBJ1-2, the V gene TRBV7-9; D is uncertain. The source was PBMCs, mostly from graft donor cells, collected 180 days after TCRalphabeta/CD19-depleted stem cell transplant. The TCR was taken from a male patient younger than 18 who had a stem cell transplant for acute lymphoblastic leukemia, so the T cells may come from the graft donor. CDR3 sequence: CASTPSKGYTF. The CDR3 DNA sequence: TGTGCCAGCACCCCATCGAAGGGCTACACCTTC.